This entry lists 25 T cell receptor beta chains sequenced from one sample in a study of regulatory T cells in long-lasting Graves disease. Through Arm-PCR of CDR3 regions and iRepertoire HTBI primers, TCR beta libraries were built. TCRdb re-called the multiplex PCR reads through MiXCR, storing one row per CDR3 protein. This sample carries fewer than 550,000 distinct CDR3 sequences, about 17% of them seen once, and the ten largest clones take under 30%. Time point denoted: newly diagnosed GD, antithyroid drugs for less than 3 months. Preparation of the TCR library used RNA extracted from PBMCs. These data were likewise used in another study, on T cells in Graves' hyperthyroidism and ophthalmopathy.

Sequencing was performed on peripheral blood mononuclear cells (PBMCs), taken at new diagnosis, from a patient treated with antithyroid drugs. Source of these receptors: a woman younger than 35 with Graves disease.

A remark on this clonotype: This may arise from a read error, as a much more abundant clone is one base away. The gene calls are TRBV5-1 and TRBJ2-1; tentatively, D is TRBD1 or TRBD2 (5 bases each). This CDR3 has 13 residues. Germline loops: CDR1 SGHRS, CDR2 YFSETQ. Trimming removed 4 bases from V and 10 bases from J, with 15 bases in between. The CDR3 region is CASSKGWDDEQFF. The CDR3 DNA sequence: TGCGCCAGCAGCAAGGGGTGGGACGACGAGCAGTTCTTC.

This clonotype was observed many times. The chain carries TRBV12-3 or TRBV12-4 and TRBJ2-3, with a tentative D call TRBD2 (6 bases). Deletions cut 1 base from V and 12 bases from J, with 11 bases between. This CDR3 has 12 amino acids. Written as DNA, the CDR3 is TGTGCCAGCAGTTTAGGTCCGGGAGCTCAGTATTTT. It encodes CASSLGPGAQYF.

This chain links TRBV9 with TRBJ2-7; D may correspond to TRBD1 or TRBD2 (5 bases each). The V end was cut by 0 bases, the J end by 7 bases, with 17 bases between. The length of the CDR3 is 15 residues. CDR1 and CDR2 (germline): SGDLS, YYNGEE. Written as DNA, the CDR3 is TGTGCCAGCAGCGTAGAGGGGAGAATCAATTTTGAGCAGTACTTC. Residues: CASSVEGRINFEQYF.

The rearrangement joins TRBV7-2 to TRBJ2-5, with D unclear. The length of the CDR3 is 14 residues. Germline loops: CDR1 SGHTA, CDR2 FQGNSA. V was trimmed by 0 bases and J by 2 bases, leaving 7 bases between them. CDR3 nucleotide sequence: TGTGCCAGCAGCTTAGCACCTAAGCAAGAGACCCAGTACTTC. Translation: CASSLAPKQETQYF.

The chain joins TRBV20-1 to TRBJ1-5; a possible D gene is TRBD1 (6 bases). Germline V CDR1 and CDR2: DFQATT, SNEGSKA (reference sequence). This CDR3 contains 16 residues. The germline V and J ends were trimmed by 1 base and 2 bases, with 15 bases remaining between them. CDR3 loop: CSARVPQGIGNQPQHF. DNA for the CDR3: TGCAGTGCTAGAGTCCCTCAGGGGATCGGCAATCAGCCCCAGCATTTT.

This clonotype occurred a few times. The chain is built from TRBV27 and TRBJ2-1; no clear D. V dropped 4 bases and J dropped 8 bases, with 24 bases sitting between them. This CDR3 has 17 amino acids. The V gene's germline CDR1 is MNHEY and CDR2 SMNVEV (reference sequence). The CDR3 here is CASSSSPIPVQSYEQFF. The DNA of the CDR3 is TGTGCCAGCAGTTCAAGCCCTATACCGGTCCAATCCTATGAGCAGTTCTTC.

In this sample, this clonotype turned up a few times. The chain joins TRBV19 to TRBJ2-5, with a possible D match to TRBD1 (5 bases). Germline-derived CDR1 and CDR2 are LNHDA and SQIVND (reference sequence). The CDR3 totals 17 residues. Trimming stripped 3 bases from V and 2 bases from J, with 19 bases between. The DNA for the CDR3 is TGTGCCAGTAGTATGGGTGCGGCCAGGGATCGACAAGAGACCCAGTACTTC. Protein product: CASSMGAARDRQETQYF.

This clonotype occurred a few times. The chain recombines TRBV2 with TRBJ2-5; D is uncertain. The J call is in doubt because the DNA end fits TRBJ2-1 better. Looked up from germline, CDR1 is SNHLY and CDR2 is FYNNEI. The CDR3 is 13 residues long. CDR3 loop: CASSDGTNDEQFF. The DNA for the CDR3 is TGTGCCAGCAGTGACGGTACAAACGATGAGCAGTTCTTC.

This clonotype was seen a few times. The J gene is TRBJ1-1, the V gene TRBV25-1; D gene unclear. The germline V gene has CDR1 MGHDK and CDR2 SYGVNS. Trimming removed 3 bases at V and 4 bases at J, with 15 bases between. The CDR3 loop spans 15 amino acids. CDR3 DNA: TGTGCCAGCAGTGATCCTACATCGTTGGGCACTGAAGCTTTCTTT. Protein product: CASSDPTSLGTEAFF.

This clonotype occurred many times. A read error may explain this, as a much larger clone is one base away. The chain employs TRBV28 and TRBJ1-2; D is unresolved. CDR1 and CDR2 from the germline V gene are MDHEN and SYDVKM. Trimming took off 5 bases at V and 4 bases at J, with 2 bases between the two ends. The CDR3 contains 10 residues. The CDR3 region is CASSGYGYTF. The CDR3 nucleotides read TGTGCCAGCAGTGGCTATGGCTACACCTTC.

The chain carries TRBV10-3 and TRBJ1-3; no reliable D call. From germline, CDR1 is ENHRY and CDR2 SYGVKD. The CDR3 consists of 14 residues. V lost 4 bases and J lost 0, with 7 bases in between. In DNA, the CDR3 is TGTGCCATCAGTGCCCGACTCTCTGGAAACACCATATATTTT. Translated: CAISARLSGNTIYF.

This clonotype was seen repeatedly, ten times or more. The rearrangement joins TRBV28 to TRBJ1-5, with unresolved D. The V end was cut by 2 bases, the J end by 7 bases, with 21 bases between. CDR1 and CDR2 (germline): MDHEN, SYDVKM. The CDR3 runs to 17 residues. The CDR3 loop reads CASSLNPFLRRAQPQHF. CDR3 in DNA: TGTGCCAGCAGTTTAAACCCTTTTTTGAGAAGGGCACAGCCCCAGCATTTT.

In its sample, this clonotype was seen a few times. The V call is TRBV9, the J call TRBJ1-1; D is unresolved. Germline-derived CDR1 and CDR2 are SGDLS and YYNGEE. Trimming stripped 1 base from V and 4 bases from J, with 11 bases between. CDR3 length equals 14 residues. DNA of the CDR3: TGTGCCAGCAGCGTACGCGGGTCGGGCACTGAAGCTTTCTTT. Translated: CASSVRGSGTEAFF.

This clonotype has only a few counts. The J gene is TRBJ2-3, the V gene TRBV6-5; D is possibly TRBD1 (6 bases). Looked up from germline, CDR1 is MNHEY and CDR2 is SVGAGI. CDR3 length: 16 amino acids. Deletions cut 4 bases from V and 3 bases from J, with 17 bases between. CDR3 bases: TGTGCCAGCAGTTCCCGGACAGCCCGGAATACAGATACGCAGTATTTT. Its protein is CASSSRTARNTDTQYF.

This clonotype came up a few times. The V call is TRBV18, the J call TRBJ1-2; possible D gene TRBD1, 6 bases. Between the trimmed V and J ends, which lost 0 bases and 7 bases, there was a span of 15 bases. The CDR3 is 15 amino acids. CDR1 and CDR2 from the germline V gene are KGHSH and LQKENI. This chain's CDR3 is CASSPPSGGRSGYTF. CDR3 DNA: TGTGCCAGCTCACCACCGTCCGGGGGGCGAAGTGGCTACACCTTC.

This clonotype showed up many times. This chain uses TRBV4-3 with TRBJ1-5; D might be TRBD1 (5 bases). Between the trimmed V and J ends, which lost 0 bases and 3 bases, there was a span of 9 bases. In germline, CDR1 is LGHNA, CDR2 YSLEER. CDR3 length: 15 residues. This CDR3 reads CASSQDVGDNQPQHF. The CDR3 DNA reads as TGCGCCAGCAGCCAAGATGTAGGGGACAATCAGCCCCAGCATTTT.

This clonotype was observed many times. Here the CDR3 DNA reads TGCAGTGCTAGTCCTCTTGACTTCGGGACAGTCTACGAGCAGTACTTC. It is translated as CSASPLDFGTVYEQYF. The chain combines TRBV20-1 with TRBJ2-7, with 7 bases matching TRBD1. The germline CDR1 and CDR2 sequences are DFQATT and SNEGSKA (reference sequence). The CDR3 spans 16 residues. With 3 bases clipped from V and 3 bases from J, the junction kept 14 bases outside the gene matches.

The table lists this clonotype with a few counts. The chain recombines TRBV5-4 with TRBJ2-1; the D is unclear. Germline lookup yields CDR1 SGHNT and CDR2 YYREEE (reference sequence). Trimming shortened V by 1 base and J by 6 bases, and 8 bases separated the two germline ends. This CDR3 comprises 13 residues. The CDR3 sequence: CASSLNKVNEQFF. The CDR3 bases are TGTGCCAGCAGCTTGAATAAGGTCAATGAGCAGTTCTTC. Drawing the rest from reference TRBV5-4 and TRBJ2-1, the complete variable domain is ETGVTQSPTHLIKTRGQQVTLRCSSQSGHNTVSWYQQALGQGPQFIFQYYREEENGRGNFPPRFSGLQFPNYSSELNVNALELDDSALYLCASSLNKVNEQFFGPGTRLTVL.

This clonotype has only a few counts. The CDR3 sequence is CASSESRGGAEAFF. Written as DNA, the CDR3 is TGCGCCAGCAGTGAGTCCCGGGGGGGAGCTGAAGCTTTCTTT. The genes are TRBV10-2 and TRBJ1-1, with TRBD1 as a possible D gene (5 bases). The CDR3 extends over 14 amino acids. V lost 0 bases to trimming and J lost 6 bases, with 11 bases between them. Germline CDR1 and CDR2: WSHSY and SAAADI.

In this sample, this clonotype turned up many times. This chain links TRBV28 with TRBJ2-7, with a weak D call TRBD1 (5 bases). Germline V gene lookup returns CDR1 MDHEN and CDR2 SYDVKM. Trimming pared 4 bases from V and 3 bases from J, leaving 13 bases between. CDR3 length: 14 residues. The CDR3 spells CASSSIDSRYEQYF. The CDR3 region has the DNA TGTGCCAGCAGTTCCATCGACAGTCGCTACGAGCAGTACTTC.

This clonotype was recorded many times. This rearrangement joins TRBV11-2 to TRBJ2-1; D call uncertain. The V gene lost 0 bases and the J gene lost 4 bases, with 7 bases spanning the gap. The CDR3 extends over 14 amino acids. Germline V CDR1 and CDR2: SGHAT, FQNNGV. CDR3 protein: CASSLDPRYNEQFF. The CDR3 nucleotides are TGTGCCAGCAGCTTAGATCCCCGATACAATGAGCAGTTCTTC.

The genes are TRBV6-1 and TRBJ2-2; no firm D call. This CDR3 comprises 13 residues. Germline V CDR1 and CDR2: MNHNS, SASEGT. V shed 10 bases and J shed 4 bases, with 13 bases lying between them. CDR3 residues: CATHGDVTGELFF. Here the CDR3 DNA reads TGTGCCACCCATGGCGATGTCACCGGGGAGCTGTTTTTT.

This clonotype was seen at least ten times. V gene TRBV28 combines with J gene TRBJ1-1, with TRBD1 matching 10 bases. Germline V gene data show CDR1 as MDHEN and CDR2 as SYDVKM. V was clipped by 5 bases and J by 11 bases; unmatched bases: 8. The CDR3 covers 13 residues. This CDR3 reads CASSDSGTGVAFF. CDR3 bases: TGTGCCAGCAGTGACTCCGGGACAGGGGTTGCTTTCTTT.

The chain has TRBV12-3 or TRBV12-4 and TRBJ2-1, with 7 bases lining up with TRBD2. With 1 base clipped from V and 2 bases from J, the junction kept 5 bases outside the gene matches. CDR3 length: 16 amino acids. As DNA, the CDR3 is TGTGCCAGCAGTTTAGGGTTCCTAGCGGCCTACAATGAGCAGTTCTTC. It yields the protein CASSLGFLAAYNEQFF.

This clonotype was observed many times. The chain is built from TRBV3-1 and TRBJ1-3, with a tentative D call TRBD1 (5 bases). Germline values: CDR1 LGHDT, CDR2 YNNKEL (reference sequence). V gave up 1 base and J gave up 0 bases, with 10 bases separating them. The CDR3 has 16 amino acids. The CDR3 nucleotides are TGTGCCAGCAGCCAAGGCGCGGGGGGCTCTGGAAACACCATATATTTT. It is translated as CASSQGAGGSGNTIYF. Full variable domain (missing parts from reference TRBV3-1 and TRBJ1-3): DTAVSQTPKYLVTQMGNDKSIKCEQNLGHDTMYWYKQDSKKFLKIMFSYNNKELIINETVPNRFSPKSPDKAHLNLHINSLELGDSAVYFCASSQGAGGSGNTIYFGEGSWLTVV.